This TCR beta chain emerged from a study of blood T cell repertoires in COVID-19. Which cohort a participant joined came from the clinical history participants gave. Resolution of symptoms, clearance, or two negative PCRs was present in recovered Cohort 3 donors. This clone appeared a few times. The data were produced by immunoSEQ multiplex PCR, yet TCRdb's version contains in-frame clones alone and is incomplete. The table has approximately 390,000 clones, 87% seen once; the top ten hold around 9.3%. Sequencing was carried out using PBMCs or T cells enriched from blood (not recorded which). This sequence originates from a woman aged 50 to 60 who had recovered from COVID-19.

The CDR3 bases are TGTGCCAGCAGCCAGGGGACAGGGAACTTGGGTGGAAACACCATATATTTT. Protein product: CASSQGTGNLGGNTIYF. The V and J genes are TRBV3-1 (or the pseudogene TRBV3-2) and TRBJ1-3, with 9 positions matching TRBD1. The J segment lost 3 bases and the V segment lost 3 bases, leaving 9 bases of the junction unmatched. This CDR3 spans 17 amino acids. Germline V gene data show CDR1 as LGHDT and CDR2 as YNNKEL (reference sequence).